This paragraph reports one TCR beta chain. Its cognate antigen is unknown. Study results and limitations: Greatest tumor Treg TCR overlap was with tumor naive CD4+ cells.

The germline V gene encodes CDR1 SGHVS and CDR2 FQNEAQ. The CDR3 extends over 16 amino acids. Trimming removed 3 bases at V and 5 bases at J, with 19 bases between. Constant-region reverse primers amplified full-length variable regions, followed by semi-nested Nested Universal Primer A PCR. From the 5' RACE reads, TCRdb called clonotypes with MiXCR, one entry per CDR3 protein. This sample has tens of thousands of distinct CDR3 sequences, with 28% found just once. The memory fraction was CD4+CD45RO+CD25- cells. This receptor was obtained from a female donor with breast cancer. Sequenced material: tumor-infiltrating memory CD4+ T cells sorted from the breast tumor. As to subset: memory CD4+ T cells, CD4+CD45RO+CD25-. The genes are TRBV7-8 and TRBJ2-5; tentatively, D is TRBD1 or TRBD2 (6 bases each). The CDR3 DNA is TGTGCCAGCAGCTTCAGTCGGGGGCCCAGTGTGGAGACCCAGTACTTC. Residues: CASSFSRGPSVETQYF.